This TCR beta chain originates from a study of neurological immune-mediated disorders. Remarks on this clonotype: Likely a read error: the CDR3 ends without its conserved phenylalanine or tryptophan.

TCRdb passed the 5' RACE reads through MiXCR, listing each CDR3 protein once. Among 25,000 to 35,000 distinct CDR3 sequences listed, 3% to 3.5% were seen once. Germline V gene data show CDR1 as LNHDA and CDR2 as SQIVND (reference sequence). The CDR3 runs to 15 residues. The sequenced sample was PBMCs. V and J are TRBV19 and TRBJ2-6, with D perhaps TRBD1 (5 bases). This sequence was found in a woman in her thirties with multiple sclerosis. For the CDR3, the DNA is TGTGCCAGTAGTATGGTGGCGGCTGGGGCCAAAGTCCTGACTAAC. Translated, it gives CASSMVAAGAKVLTN.